Detailed here is one TCR beta chain. The data are from a study of blood T cell repertoires in COVID-19. V shed 7 bases and J shed 4 bases, with 10 bases lying between them. CDR3 length: 13 amino acids. CDR1 and CDR2 (germline): SNHLY, FYNNEI. TCRdb's table, derived via immunoSEQ multiplex PCR, lists solely in-frame clones and lacks some. The table has a few hundred thousand clones, 90% seen once. The chain links TRBV2 to TRBJ1-4, with D possibly being TRBD1 (6 bases). The sequenced sample consisted of peripheral blood. This receptor was identified in a woman aged 60 to 75 with COVID-19, enrolled during active disease. Here the CDR3 reads CASKRTDNEKLFF. DNA of the CDR3: TGTGCCAGCAAAAGGACAGATAATGAAAAACTGTTTTTT.